Listed below are T cell receptor beta chains from one sample, sequenced in a study of cytomegalovirus exposure and HLA in healthy donors. TCRdb's copy holds only in-frame clones and misses some; the assay was immunoSEQ multiplex PCR. The data contain about 130,000 clones, 75% to 80% of them seen just once; the ten biggest clones take up 0.75% to 0.95%. The sample was PBMCs. These receptors were collected from a woman in her sixties in good health and CMV-seronegative. Both conserved end residues are part of each CDR3. The D gene is left open where the match is weak. The size entry is marked missing in some rows and otherwise reads once, few, many or a size class.

j_call v_call clone_size d_call cdr3_nt cdr3_aa
TRBJ2-5 TRBV28 NA TRBD2 TGTGCCAGCAGTCCCGGGGGGGGGAGAGAGACCCAGTACTTC CASSPGGGRETQYF
TRBJ1-5 TRBV7-2 NA NA TGTGCCAGCAGCTTAGGGACAGTTAATCAGCCCCAGCATTTT CASSLGTVNQPQHF
TRBJ1-2 TRBV28 NA NA TGTGCCAGCAGGAGGTACGTTTCGCGTTATGGCTACACCTTC CASRRYVSRYGYTF
TRBJ1-4 TRBV28 NA NA TGTGCCAGCAGTTTATTCACCAGGACACCCAAAAATGAAAAACTGTTTTTT CASSLFTRTPKNEKLFF
TRBJ1-2 TRBV18 NA TRBD1 TGTGCCAGCTCACCACTTGACAGGGGGAATGGCTACACCTTC CASSPLDRGNGYTF
TRBJ1-4 TRBV4-1 NA NA TGCGCCAGCAGCAGAGGGTCGGGTGAAAAACTGTTTTTT CASSRGSGEKLFF
TRBJ1-5 TRBV5-1 few NA TGCGCCAGCAGCCTGGGGTACTATAGCAATCAGCCCCAGCATTTT CASSLGYYSNQPQHF
TRBJ2-5 TRBV27 NA NA TGTGCCAGCAGGATGGGGGGGGCGATGGAGGCCCAGTACTTC CASRMGGAMEAQYF
TRBJ2-7 TRBV28 NA TRBD1 TGTGCCAGCAGTTCCCTCGGGACAGGGCCGCACGAGCAGTACTTC CASSSLGTGPHEQYF
TRBJ2-3 TRBV28 NA TRBD2 TGTGCCAGCAGTCCGCCCCTGGGCGGGAGGACAGATACGCAGTATTTT CASSPPLGGRTDTQYF
TRBJ2-7 TRBV2 NA TRBD1 TGTGCCAGCAGTGGACAGGGCTACGAGCAGTACTTC CASSGQGYEQYF
TRBJ2-7 TRBV14 NA TRBD1 TGTGCCAGCAGCCAAGATTCCGCCGGGACAGATATTTTCGAGCAGTACTTC CASSQDSAGTDIFEQYF
TRBJ2-2 TRBV15 NA TRBD2 TGTGCCACCAGCCCCCGGCCGGGACTAGCGTTCGTCGGGGAGCTGTTTTTT CATSPRPGLAFVGELFF
TRBJ1-4 TRBV7-7 NA NA TGTGCTAGCAGCCCGGGGGGGCCGCAAGAAAAACTGTTTTTT CASSPGGPQEKLFF
TRBJ2-6 TRBV5-1 NA NA TGCGCCAGCAGCCCTACCACCTCCGGGGCCAACGTCCTGACTTTC CASSPTTSGANVLTF
TRBJ1-5 TRBV9 NA NA TGTGCCAGCAGCGTCGAGCTTCAGCCCCAGCATTTT CASSVELQPQHF
TRBJ1-1 TRBV19 NA TRBD1 TGTGCCAGTAGTACCGGGACAGTAAGAGAAGCTTTCTTT CASSTGTVREAFF
TRBJ1-2 TRBV30 NA NA TGTGCCTGCCCCGAGCTACCGGGTTTCTATGGCTACTCCTTC CACPELPGFYGYSF
TRBJ2-5 TRBV7-6 NA NA TGTGCCAGCAGCTCCCAGGAGACCCAGTACTTC CASSSQETQYF
TRBJ1-2 TRBV7-6 NA TRBD1 TGTGCCAGCAGCCCAGGACAGGCCTATGGCTACACCTTC CASSPGQAYGYTF
TRBJ2-5 TRBV5-6 NA TRBD2 TGTGCCAGCAGCCCGGGACTAGCGGGAGTATTATCGGAGACCCAGTACTTC CASSPGLAGVLSETQYF
TRBJ2-1 TRBV27 few TRBD2 TGTGCCAGCAGTTTATCTTGGGGACTAGCGGGAGACAATGAGCAGTTCTTC CASSLSWGLAGDNEQFF
TRBJ2-1 TRBV10-3 NA TRBD2 TGTGCCATCAGTGATTTAAGCGGGGGGCTAGACAATGAGCAGTTCTTC CAISDLSGGLDNEQFF
TRBJ1-4 TRBV30 few NA TGTGCCTGGAGTCATGAAGGGGAACTGTTTTTT CAWSHEGELFF
TRBJ1-4 TRBV28 NA NA TGTGCCAGCAGCCCGAGCGGCAGGGAAAAACTGTTTTTT CASSPSGREKLFF
TRBJ1-2 TRBV9 NA NA TGTGCCAGCGCCGGTTGGGGGCTGGGTTCCGGCTACACCTTC CASAGWGLGSGYTF
TRBJ2-2 TRBV5-4 NA NA TGTGCCAGCAGCCCAAGAGGGGGAAACACCGGGGAGCTGTTTTTT CASSPRGGNTGELFF
TRBJ2-2 TRBV10-2 NA NA TGCGCCAGCAGGCAGGGCCAGTCGAACACCGGGGAGCTGTTTTTT CASRQGQSNTGELFF
TRBJ2-2 TRBV5-5 NA NA TGTGCCAGCAGCTTTCTGAACACCGGGGAGCTGTTTTTT CASSFLNTGELFF
TRBJ2-5 TRBV5-6 NA TRBD1 TGTGCCAGCTGCAAACAGGGGGCCGGTGAGACCCAGTACTTC CASCKQGAGETQYF
TRBJ2-3 TRBV28 once TRBD2 TGTGCCAGCAGTTTAATAGGGACTAGCGACCGCACAGATACGCAGTATTTT CASSLIGTSDRTDTQYF
TRBJ2-1 TRBV27 NA TRBD2 TGTGCCAGCAGTTCCCCACTAGCGGGGGGGGGTAGTGAGCAGTTCTTC CASSSPLAGGGSEQFF
TRBJ2-7 TRBV11-3 few NA TGTGCCAGCAGCTTAGAACCGGGAGCTGCCTACGAGCAGTACTTC CASSLEPGAAYEQYF
TRBJ2-5 TRBV7-7 NA NA TGTGCTAGCAGCCCCCGACACATAACACAAGAGACCCAGTACTTC CASSPRHITQETQYF
TRBJ2-7 TRBV19 NA TRBD1 TGTGCCAGTAGTATAGCCGGGACAGGGTCCTACGAGCAGTACTTC CASSIAGTGSYEQYF
TRBJ2-2 TRBV5-4 once TRBD1 TGTGCCAGCAGCCGCGACAGGGCTGCGAACACCGGGGAGCTGTTTTTT CASSRDRAANTGELFF
TRBJ1-2 TRBV28 once NA TGTGCCAGCAGGAACCAGGGAGGAAGATATGGCTACACCTTC CASRNQGGRYGYTF
TRBJ2-5 TRBV7-9 few NA TGTGCCAGCAGCCTGAGGCGTATGGAGACCCAGTACTTC CASSLRRMETQYF
TRBJ1-6 TRBV9 few TRBD1 TGTGCCAGCAGCCTCGGGACAGGGGGCGCGGATTCACCCCTCCACTTT CASSLGTGGADSPLHF
TRBJ2-5 TRBV7-3 NA NA TGTGCCAGCAGCTTGGGGAGTTGGGGAGAGACCCAGTACTTC CASSLGSWGETQYF
TRBJ2-1 TRBV11-3 once TRBD2 TGTGCCAGCAGCCGGACGCTAGCGGGATACAATGAGCAGTTCTTC CASSRTLAGYNEQFF